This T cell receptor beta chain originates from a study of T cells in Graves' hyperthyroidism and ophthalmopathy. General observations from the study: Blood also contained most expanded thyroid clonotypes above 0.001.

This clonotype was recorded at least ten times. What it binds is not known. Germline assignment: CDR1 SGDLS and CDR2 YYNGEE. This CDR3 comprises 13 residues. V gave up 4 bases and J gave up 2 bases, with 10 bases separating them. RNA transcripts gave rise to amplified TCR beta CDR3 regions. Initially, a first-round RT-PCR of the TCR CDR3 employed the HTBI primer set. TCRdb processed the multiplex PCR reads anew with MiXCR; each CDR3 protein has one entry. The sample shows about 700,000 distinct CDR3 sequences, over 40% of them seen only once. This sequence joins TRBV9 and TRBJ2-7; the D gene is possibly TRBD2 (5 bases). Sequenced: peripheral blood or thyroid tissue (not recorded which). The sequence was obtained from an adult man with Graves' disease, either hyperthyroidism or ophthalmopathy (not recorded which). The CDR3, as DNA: TGTGCCAGCAGCAAAGCGGCGACCTACGAGCAGTACTTC. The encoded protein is CASSKAATYEQYF.